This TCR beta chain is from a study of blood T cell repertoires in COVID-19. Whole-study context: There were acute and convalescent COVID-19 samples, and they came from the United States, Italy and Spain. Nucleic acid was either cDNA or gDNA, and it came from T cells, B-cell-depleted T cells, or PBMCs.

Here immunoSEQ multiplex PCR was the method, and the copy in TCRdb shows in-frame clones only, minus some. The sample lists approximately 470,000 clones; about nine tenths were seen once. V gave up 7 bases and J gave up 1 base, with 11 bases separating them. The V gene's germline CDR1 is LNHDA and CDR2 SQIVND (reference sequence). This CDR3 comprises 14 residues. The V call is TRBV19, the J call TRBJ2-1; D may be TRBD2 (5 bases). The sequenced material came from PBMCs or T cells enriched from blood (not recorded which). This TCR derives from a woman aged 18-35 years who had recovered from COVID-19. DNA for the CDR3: TGTGCCAGTACCCCGGGATCTTCCTACAATGAGCAGTTCTTC. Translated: CASTPGSSYNEQFF. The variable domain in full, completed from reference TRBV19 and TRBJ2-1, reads DGGITQSPKYLFRKEGQNVTLSCEQNLNHDAMYWYRQDPGQGLRLIYYSQIVNDFQKGDIAEGYSVSREKKESFPLTVTSAQKNPTAFYLCASTPGSSYNEQFFGPGTRLTVL.